This T cell receptor beta chain was profiled in a study of CD8 T cells in Susac syndrome (dated by TCRdb to the late 2010s). For the study in its entirety: Whether CD8+ T cell activation and differentiation in Susac syndrome was antigen driven was tested using repertoire sequencing. The study compared CD8+ T cell repertoire clonality among over ten healthy donors, 14 Susac syndrome patients and some 16 multiple sclerosis patients. Here is what the overall study found, with its caveats: The number of individuals in the TCR sequencing and HLA analysis was acknowledged as relatively small.

This clonotype has just one count. The antigen it recognizes is unknown. Per-base quality was not reported, and no clone a single base away is much larger than it. Just one read gives weak support. RNA was extracted using the RNeasy kit, and roughly 0.5 to 1 microgram was reverse transcribed with random hexamers. The immunoSEQ multiplex PCR assay, covering 54 Vbeta and 13 Jbeta segments, was used to amplify TCR beta CDR3 regions. To correct PCR amplification bias, a synthetic template baseline was used for both primer optimization and computational correction. As for how the authors treated the data: Reads were annotated to V, D and J genes per IMGT and analyzed with immunoSEQ Analyzer, keeping only productive sequences. Clonality was computed as one minus Shannon entropy normalized by log2 of the number of productive unique sequences. For each patient and control, public and private clones were evaluated among the 100 most prevalent clones. Susac-specific clones were defined as absent from healthy and MS cohorts, over a thousand published viral clones and other ImmuneACCESS disease sequences. Using fastp trimming at Q25 and MiXCR clonotype assembly, TCRdb reanalyzed the public sequencing data and kept in-frame beta chains. Each record represents a unique CDR3 protein, reported with the most common genes and DNA among its rows. TCRdb, not the authors, supplied the V and J calls. Across this sample there are about 300,000 distinct CDR3 sequences, with about 91% seen only once. Around 0.18% of the sample rests with the top ten.

High-throughput TCR beta sequencing profiled peripheral blood CD8+ and CD4+ T cells from healthy donors, Susac syndrome patients and multiple sclerosis patients. Multiple sclerosis controls were treatment-naive patients with stable or active relapsing-remitting disease fulfilling revised McDonald criteria. Bulk CD8+ and CD4+ T cells were purified by magnetic negative isolation, whereas CD8+ TEMRA cells were enriched by FACS. Blood was collected in EDTA tubes and processed within 24 hours, with PBMCs isolated through density gradient centrifugation. PBMCs intended for TCR sequencing were cryopreserved in liquid nitrogen and thawed later in a water bath at 37 degrees C. The sorted or isolated CD4+, CD8+ and CD8+ TEMRA cells reached a purity of at least 90%. The CDR3 numbers 15 residues from cysteine through phenylalanine. Just CDR3 DNA is preserved here, 45 bases in frame from base 1. Sequences SGHVS (CDR1) and FNYEAQ (CDR2) are obtained from the germline V gene. Unmatched junction bases come to 7, with V trimmed by 4 bases and J by 1 base.

The sequenced material came from CD8+ T cells from PBMCs. The source of this sequence is a human donor with multiple sclerosis. The chain joins TRBV7-6 to TRBJ2-7; 7 junctional bases match TRBD2. The CDR3 in this case is CASSSGAGESYEQYF. The DNA sequence is given as TGTGCCAGCAGCTCCGGGGCGGGGGAATCCTACGAGCAGTACTTC.